These 13 T cell receptor beta chains came from one sample sequenced in a study of technical replicates of blood from several donors. Clones were sequenced by immunoSEQ multiplex PCR, and TCRdb holds only the in-frame ones, with some missing. Of tens of thousands of clones in the sample, around nine tenths are singletons; the top ten hold approximately 0.4%. Source material: T cells isolated from PBMCs. The receptors shown here come from a human donor in good health.

CDR3 amino acids: CASRLVSDTQYF. The CDR3 DNA is TGTGCCAGCAGACTAGTATCAGATACGCAGTATTTT. The V and J genes are TRBV2 and TRBJ2-3, with D possibly being TRBD2 (5 bases). The ends were cut back, 6 bases at V and 4 bases at J, with 8 bases in the middle. This CDR3 comprises 12 residues. Germline V gene lookup returns CDR1 SNHLY and CDR2 FYNNEI.

V and J are TRBV4-3 and TRBJ2-7, with TRBD2 matching over 9 bases. Looked up from germline, CDR1 is LGHNA and CDR2 is YSLEER. The CDR3 extends over 15 amino acids. V shed 0 bases and J 4 bases; nucleotides not matched to a gene: 4. The CDR3, as DNA: TGCGCCAGCAGCCAAGATCGGGCGGGAGGGTACGAGCAGTACTTC. It translates to CASSQDRAGGYEQYF.

V and J are TRBV19 and TRBJ1-5; D unresolved. The ends were cut back, 7 bases at V and 1 base at J, with 11 bases in the middle. The CDR3 totals 14 residues. From germline, CDR1 is LNHDA and CDR2 SQIVND (reference sequence). The DNA of the CDR3 is TGTGCCAGTATAGAAGCTTCGAGCAATCAGCCCCAGCATTTT. Translated, it gives CASIEASSNQPQHF.

Note on this clone: The junction differs from germline at one of its ends, possibly a read error. The chain uses TRBV7-7 and TRBJ2-1; the match to TRBD2 covers 12 bases. CDR1 and CDR2 (germline): SSHAT, FNYEAQ (reference sequence). The length of the CDR3 is 21 residues. CDR3 protein: CASSLRHLLAGGSEAYNEQFF. DNA for the CDR3: TGTGCTAGCAGCTTACGTCATTTACTAGCGGGAGGTTCGGAAGCTTACAATGAGCAGTTCTTC. Filled out from reference TRBV7-7 and TRBJ2-1, the complete variable domain reads GAGVSQSPRYKVTKRGQDVTLRCDPISSHATLYWYQQALGQGPEFLTYFNYEAQPDKSGLPSDRFSAERPEGSISTLTIQRTEQRDSAMYRCASSLRHLLAGGSEAYNEQFFGPGTRLTVL.

The chain recombines TRBV7-6 with TRBJ2-3, with 10 bases aligning to TRBD2. The V and J ends lost 5 bases and 8 bases, in that order; junction bases with no gene match: 7. Germline assignment: CDR1 SGHVS and CDR2 FNYEAQ. CDR3 size: 14 residues. The CDR3 DNA follows: TGTGCCAGCAGCCTCCTAGCGGGAGAGGTTACGCAGTATTTT. Its protein product is CASSLLAGEVTQYF.

Regarding this clone: The junction differs from germline at one of its ends, possibly a read error. The V call is TRBV13, the J call TRBJ2-7; the match to TRBD2 covers 15 bases. CDR3 length equals 14 residues. The germline V gene encodes CDR1 PRHDT and CDR2 FYEKMQ (reference sequence). Here the CDR3 reads CASSGLAGGRWTNF. In DNA, the CDR3 is TGTGCCAGCAGCGGACTAGCGGGAGGGCGTTGGACGAACTTC.

The rearrangement joins TRBV6-1 to TRBJ2-7, with D possibly matching TRBD2 (7 bases). The CDR3 is made up of 15 amino acids. V gave up 6 bases and J gave up 2 bases, with 17 bases separating them. The germline gives CDR1 MNHNS, CDR2 SASEGT. CDR3: CASRILGGRAYEQYF. In nucleotides, the CDR3 is TGTGCCAGCAGGATCCTCGGGGGGCGCGCCTACGAGCAGTACTTC.

This clone occurred once. In nucleotides, the CDR3 is TGTGCCAGCAGCCCAGGCAGGGGTAGGGTAACCGGGGAGCTGTTTTTT. The encoded protein is CASSPGRGRVTGELFF. This sequence joins TRBV7-6 and TRBJ2-2; weak D call: TRBD1 (6 bases). The CDR3 runs to 16 residues. The V gene lost 5 bases and the J gene lost 5 bases, with 18 bases spanning the gap. The germline gives CDR1 SGHVS, CDR2 FNYEAQ.

Only a few counts were recorded for this clone. This sequence joins TRBV4-1 and TRBJ2-1; 10 bases align to TRBD2. The ends lost 0 bases at V and 3 bases at J; junction bases unmatched: 2. CDR3 size: 16 residues. Germline values: CDR1 MGHRA, CDR2 YSYEKL. As DNA, the CDR3 is TGCGCCAGCAGCCAAGAGGGACTAGCGCTCTACAATGAGCAGTTCTTC. Translating gives CASSQEGLALYNEQFF.

V gene TRBV27 combines with J gene TRBJ1-5; 10 bases fit TRBD1. The CDR3 is 16 amino acids. V shed 4 bases and J 5 bases; nucleotides not matched to a gene: 8. Germline loops: CDR1 MNHEY, CDR2 SMNVEV (reference sequence). This CDR3 is CASSSHSGTGDQPQHF. Here the CDR3 DNA reads TGTGCCAGCAGTTCCCATTCCGGGACAGGGGATCAGCCCCAGCATTTT.

This sequence joins TRBV2 and TRBJ1-5, with 7 nucleotides matching TRBD1. This CDR3 has 13 residues. Germline V gives CDR1 SNHLY, CDR2 FYNNEI. V lost 1 base, J lost 6 bases, and 0 bases stayed unmatched. The CDR3 DNA follows: TGTGCCAGCAGTGAAGAGGGGGCTCAGCCCCAGCATTTT. It codes for CASSEEGAQPQHF.

The chain employs TRBV19 and TRBJ2-1; TRBD2 matches 8 bases. Germline CDR1 LNHDA, CDR2 SQIVND (reference sequence). J was trimmed by 5 bases and V by 3 bases; bases with no gene match: 6. CDR3 length: 15 residues. The CDR3 loop is CASSIPGGGHNEQFF. CDR3 bases: TGTGCCAGTAGTATTCCGGGAGGGGGACACAATGAGCAGTTCTTC. The complete variable domain, with remaining parts taken from reference TRBV19 and TRBJ2-1, reads DGGITQSPKYLFRKEGQNVTLSCEQNLNHDAMYWYRQDPGQGLRLIYYSQIVNDFQKGDIAEGYSVSREKKESFPLTVTSAQKNPTAFYLCASSIPGGGHNEQFFGPGTRLTVL.

CDR3 bases: TGTGCCAGTAGTATGGAAGGTCGAGGCCTGGATGAGCAGTTCTTC. This codes for CASSMEGRGLDEQFF. The chain combines TRBV19 with TRBJ2-1, with D hard to call. V was pared by 3 bases and J by 8 bases, with 17 bases between. Germline V gene data show CDR1 as LNHDA and CDR2 as SQIVND (reference sequence). The CDR3 consists of 15 residues.